This TCR beta chain was identified in a study of T cells expressing NK-cell markers (dated by TCRdb to about 2020). Describing the broader study: TCR beta-chain repertoires were profiled in sorted CD3+CD56+NKG2C+, CD3+CD56+NKG2C- and CD3+CD56-NKG2C+ T-cell subsets from several donors. Illumina HiSeq 2000/2500, MiSeq or NextSeq was used to sequence libraries as 2 x 150 bp reads. The eight sequenced donors were randomly selected healthy volunteers, three men and five women. Among the eight sequenced donors, seven were HCMV-seropositive and one was HCMV-seronegative. Findings and caveats that apply to the study as a whole: Those dominant clonotypes were again the most abundant among CD3+CD56-NKG2C+ cells in several donors, at about 28.3-65%. It remained unclear whether the expanded NKG2C-expressing T cell clones were specific for HCMV antigens. In more than 5 donors, the dominant CD3+CD56+NKG2C+ clonotypes ranked among the top 10 CD8+ clonotypes, making up roughly 1.0-7.0% of CD8+ T cells.

Reading the germline V gene (reference sequence) gives CDR1 SGHAT and CDR2 FQDESV. The CDR3 contains 14 residues, cysteine and phenylalanine counted. The DNA is not on file. Sequencing used an Illumina HiSeq 2000. 5'RACE template switching, by which a universal primer site and unique molecular identifiers were added, was used to make TCR beta cDNA libraries. Priming for cDNA synthesis came from the TCR beta constant segment, and two successive PCR amplification steps followed. On the study's bioinformatics: MIGEC was used to demultiplex reads and group the reads by UMI, and MiTCR was used to assemble and quantify clonotypes. To remove erroneous sequences, TCR cDNA sequences were retained only when supported by two or more reads. Downstream repertoire analysis used the tcR package, and clonotypes were matched across fractions by CDR3 nucleotide sequence plus V segment. VDJmatch was used to annotate antigen specificity against VDJdb, with one amino acid substitution in CDR3 permitted. Following reprocessing of the reads by TCRdb, the data hold one row per CDR3 protein sequence and no DNA is available. Clone size and V and J calls follow TCRdb, not the original study. Per the sample table, the count is 400,000 to 500,000 distinct CDR3 sequences. The leading ten clones occupy 7.3% of the sample.

HCMV serostatus was determined by detecting HCMV-specific IgG in serum with a commercial ELISA kit. Peripheral blood mononuclear cells were isolated from blood by Ficoll density gradient centrifugation. A remark on this clonotype: The clone's antigen remains unknown.

Sequenced sample: blood T cells: a sorted CD56 or NKG2C T cell subset, CD4+ or CD8+ T cells, or bulk PBMC T cells (not recorded which). The origin of this receptor is a woman aged 18 to 75 in good health. Rearrangement joined TRBV11-1 to TRBJ2-7; the TRBD1 assignment by TCRdb is unverifiable without DNA. The CDR3 is CASTLQGVVREQYF.